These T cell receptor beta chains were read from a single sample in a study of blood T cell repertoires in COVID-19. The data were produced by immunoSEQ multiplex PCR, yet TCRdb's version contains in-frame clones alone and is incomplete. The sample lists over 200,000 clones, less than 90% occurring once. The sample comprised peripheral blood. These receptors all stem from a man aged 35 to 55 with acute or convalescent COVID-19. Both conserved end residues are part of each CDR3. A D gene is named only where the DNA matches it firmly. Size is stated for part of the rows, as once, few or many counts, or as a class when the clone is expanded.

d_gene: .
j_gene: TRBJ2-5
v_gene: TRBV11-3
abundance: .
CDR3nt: TGTGCCAGCAGCTTAGGCAGGGGACAAGAGACCCAGTACTTC
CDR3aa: CASSLGRGQETQYF

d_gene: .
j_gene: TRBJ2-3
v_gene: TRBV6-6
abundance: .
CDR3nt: TGTGCCAGCACCGCACGAAGCCCCACAGATACGCAGTATTTT
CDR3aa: CASTARSPTDTQYF

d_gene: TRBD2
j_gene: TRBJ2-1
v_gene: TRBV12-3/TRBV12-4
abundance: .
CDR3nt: TGTGCCAGCAGGCAACCTAGCGGGTTTAAGTTCTTC
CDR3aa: CASRQPSGFKFF

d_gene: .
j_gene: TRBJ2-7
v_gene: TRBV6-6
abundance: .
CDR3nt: TGTGCCAGCAGTCAGACCGGGACTCAATCCTACGAGCAGTACTTC
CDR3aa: CASSQTGTQSYEQYF

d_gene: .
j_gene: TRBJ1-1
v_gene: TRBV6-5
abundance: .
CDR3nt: TGTGCCAGCAGTTACTCGGTAGACACTGAAGCTTTCTTT
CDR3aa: CASSYSVDTEAFF

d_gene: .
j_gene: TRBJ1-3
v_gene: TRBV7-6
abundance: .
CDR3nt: TGTGCCAGCAGCCCCCGTGCGGCAATCTCTGGAAACACCATATATTTT
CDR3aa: CASSPRAAISGNTIYF

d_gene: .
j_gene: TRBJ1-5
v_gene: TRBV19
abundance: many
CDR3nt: TGTGCCAGTAGTATAGGGACACACCCAAATCAGCCCCAGCATTTT
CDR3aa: CASSIGTHPNQPQHF

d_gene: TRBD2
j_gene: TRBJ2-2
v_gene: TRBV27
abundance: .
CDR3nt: TGTGCCAGCACCCGGGGGGTAGGGGTGGCCGGGGAGCTGTTTTTT
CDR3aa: CASTRGVGVAGELFF

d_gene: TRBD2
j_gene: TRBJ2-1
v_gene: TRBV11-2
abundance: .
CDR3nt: TGTGCCAGCAGCCCCTCTAGCGGGAGTTACAATGAGCAGTTCTTC
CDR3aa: CASSPSSGSYNEQFF

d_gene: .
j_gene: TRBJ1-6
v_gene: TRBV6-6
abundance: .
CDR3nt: TGTGCCAGCAACCTCCGCGGGGTGGGCAATTCACCCCTCCACTTT
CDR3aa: CASNLRGVGNSPLHF

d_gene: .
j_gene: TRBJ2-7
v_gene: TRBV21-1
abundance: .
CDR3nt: TGTGCCAGCAGCAAACCGACAGGGTGCTACGAGCAGTACTTC
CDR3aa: CASSKPTGCYEQYF

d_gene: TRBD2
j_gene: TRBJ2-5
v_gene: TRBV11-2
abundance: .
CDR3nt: TGTGCCAGCAGCCCTGGACTAGCGGTACTTCGGGAGACCCAGTACTTC
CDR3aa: CASSPGLAVLRETQYF

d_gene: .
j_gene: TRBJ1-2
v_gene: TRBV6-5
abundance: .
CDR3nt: TGTGCCAGCAGCTACAACAGGGCCTATGGCTACACCTTC
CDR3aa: CASSYNRAYGYTF

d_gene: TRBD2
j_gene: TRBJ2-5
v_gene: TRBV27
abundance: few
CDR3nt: TGTGCCAGCAGTCAGATAGCGGGAGGGAGAGAGACCCAGTACTTC
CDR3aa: CASSQIAGGRETQYF

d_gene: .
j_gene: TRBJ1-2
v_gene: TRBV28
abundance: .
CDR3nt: TGTGCCAGCAGTTCTCGGTATGGCTACACCTTC
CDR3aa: CASSSRYGYTF

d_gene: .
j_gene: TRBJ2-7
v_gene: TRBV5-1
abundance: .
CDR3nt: TGCGCCAGCAGCTTGGGGGTCGACGGGTTCAGCGAGCAGTACTTC
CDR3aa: CASSLGVDGFSEQYF

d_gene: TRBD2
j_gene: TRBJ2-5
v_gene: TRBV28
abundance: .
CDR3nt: TGTGCCAGCATTCGGGGGGGCCGACAAGAGACCCAGTACTTC
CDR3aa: CASIRGGRQETQYF

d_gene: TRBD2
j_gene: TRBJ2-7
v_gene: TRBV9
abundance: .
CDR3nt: TGTGCCAGCAGCCCCCGCGCGGGAGGGATCGACGAGCAGTACTTC
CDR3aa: CASSPRAGGIDEQYF

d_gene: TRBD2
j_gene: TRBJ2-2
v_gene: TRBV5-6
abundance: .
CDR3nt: TGTGCCAGCAGCAGACTAGCGGGGACCGGGGAGCTGTTTTTT
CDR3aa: CASSRLAGTGELFF

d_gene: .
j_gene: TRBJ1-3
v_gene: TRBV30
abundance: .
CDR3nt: TGTGCCCGACAGTCCTCCGGAAACACCATATATTTT
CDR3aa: CARQSSGNTIYF

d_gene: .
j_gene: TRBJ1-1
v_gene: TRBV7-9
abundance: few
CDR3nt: TGTGCCAGCAGCTTATCAGCGGGATTGTTTACTGAAGCTTTCTTT
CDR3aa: CASSLSAGLFTEAFF

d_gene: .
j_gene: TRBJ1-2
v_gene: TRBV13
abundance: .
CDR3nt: TGTGCCAGCAGCGCGCCCTTGACTTCAGAATTCCCCTGGCATGGCTACACCTTC
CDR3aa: CASSAPLTSEFPWHGYTF

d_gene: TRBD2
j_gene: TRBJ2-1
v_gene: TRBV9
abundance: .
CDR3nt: TGTGCCAGCAGCGCCAGACTAGCGGGAGGGAATGAGCAGTTCTTC
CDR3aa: CASSARLAGGNEQFF

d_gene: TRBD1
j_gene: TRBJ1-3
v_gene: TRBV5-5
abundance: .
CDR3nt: TGTGCCAGCAGCTTGGCAGGGGGCGCTTACGGAAACACCATATATTTT
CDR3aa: CASSLAGGAYGNTIYF

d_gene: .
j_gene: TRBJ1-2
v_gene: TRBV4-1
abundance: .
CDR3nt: TGCGCCAGCAGCCCCCGACAGGAACCTAACTATGGCTACACCTTC
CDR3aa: CASSPRQEPNYGYTF

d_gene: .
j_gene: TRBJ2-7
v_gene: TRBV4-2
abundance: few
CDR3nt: TGTGCCAGCAGCCAAGATTTTCAGGTTCCCTACGAGCAGTACTTC
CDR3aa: CASSQDFQVPYEQYF

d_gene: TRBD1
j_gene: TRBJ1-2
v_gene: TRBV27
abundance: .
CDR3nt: TGTGCCAGCAGTTTATTAGGACAGGGGGGTAACTATGGCTACACCTTC
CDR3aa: CASSLLGQGGNYGYTF

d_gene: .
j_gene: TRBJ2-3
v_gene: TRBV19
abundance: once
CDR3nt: TGTGCCAGTAGTATAGAGAACCCGGCAGATACGCAGTATTTT
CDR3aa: CASSIENPADTQYF

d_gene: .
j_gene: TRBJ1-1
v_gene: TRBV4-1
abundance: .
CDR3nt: TGCGCCAGCAGCCATCGGCAGGAGAACACTGAAGCTTTCTTT
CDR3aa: CASSHRQENTEAFF

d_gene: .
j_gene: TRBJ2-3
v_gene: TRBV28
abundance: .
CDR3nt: TGTGCCAGCAAAGAAGGCCCCGGCGGGGCTAGGAGCACGCAGTATTTT
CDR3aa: CASKEGPGGARSTQYF

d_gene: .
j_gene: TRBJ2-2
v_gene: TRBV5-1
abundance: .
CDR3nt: TGCGCCAGCAGCTTTGGAGTAGGTCACGGGGAGCTGTTTTTT
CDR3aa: CASSFGVGHGELFF

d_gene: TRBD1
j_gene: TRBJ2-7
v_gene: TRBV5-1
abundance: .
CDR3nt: TGCGCCAGCAGCCTACTCCGGGACAGGGGCTACGAGCAGTACTTC
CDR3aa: CASSLLRDRGYEQYF

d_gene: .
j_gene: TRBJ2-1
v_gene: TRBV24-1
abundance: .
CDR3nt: TGTGCCACCAGTGACTCTCCGACCGAGGGTGAGTTCTTC
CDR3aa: CATSDSPTEGEFF

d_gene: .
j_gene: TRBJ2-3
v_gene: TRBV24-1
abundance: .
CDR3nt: TGTGCCACCAGTGACCCCTCAGATACGCAGTATTTT
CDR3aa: CATSDPSDTQYF

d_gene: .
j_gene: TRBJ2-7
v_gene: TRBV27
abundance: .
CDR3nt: TGTGCCAGCAGGCGAACCCCGCCGGAGCCGACCTCCTACGAGCAGTACTTC
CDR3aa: CASRRTPPEPTSYEQYF

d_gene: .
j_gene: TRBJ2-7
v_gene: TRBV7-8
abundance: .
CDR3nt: TGTGCCAGCAGCCTCATGCTGCGGGCTTCCTACGAGCAGTACTTC
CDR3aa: CASSLMLRASYEQYF

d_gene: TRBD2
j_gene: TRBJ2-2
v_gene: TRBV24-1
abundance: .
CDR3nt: TGTGCCACCAGTGTTAGCGGGAGACCCGGGGAGCTGTTTTTT
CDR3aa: CATSVSGRPGELFF

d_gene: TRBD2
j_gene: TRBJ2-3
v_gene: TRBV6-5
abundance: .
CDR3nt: TGTGCCAGCAGTTCCATTAGCGGGTCTAGCACAGATACGCAGTATTTT
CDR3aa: CASSSISGSSTDTQYF

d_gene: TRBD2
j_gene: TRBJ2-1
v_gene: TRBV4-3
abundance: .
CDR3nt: TGCGCCAGCAGCCAAGAGCTACGACTAGCGGGATGGGTTAATGAGCAGTTCTTC
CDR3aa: CASSQELRLAGWVNEQFF

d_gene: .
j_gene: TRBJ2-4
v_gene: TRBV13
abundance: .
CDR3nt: TGTGCCAGCAGCTTAGTCGGCAGCGGGAACATTCAGTACTTC
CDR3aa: CASSLVGSGNIQYF

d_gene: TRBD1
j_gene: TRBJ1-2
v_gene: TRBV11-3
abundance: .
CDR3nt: TGTGCCAGCATTTCGACAGGGAATGGCTACACCTTC
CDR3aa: CASISTGNGYTF

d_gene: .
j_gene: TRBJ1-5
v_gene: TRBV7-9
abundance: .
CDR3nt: TGTGCCAGCACCAACGGACAATATAGCAATCAGCCCCAGCATTTT
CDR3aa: CASTNGQYSNQPQHF

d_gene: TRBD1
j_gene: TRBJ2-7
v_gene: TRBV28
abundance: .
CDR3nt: TGTGCCAGCAGTTTACACAGGGGGCGTATTTTAATGGACTTC
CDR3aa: CASSLHRGRILMDF

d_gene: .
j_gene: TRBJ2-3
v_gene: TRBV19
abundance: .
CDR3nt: TGTGCCAGTAGTATGAAAGGGGTCCCCACAGATACGCAGTATTTT
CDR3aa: CASSMKGVPTDTQYF

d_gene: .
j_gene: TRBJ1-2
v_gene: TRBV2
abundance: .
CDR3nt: TGTGCCAGCAGTGACGATGGAGCGTCCTATGGCTACACCTTC
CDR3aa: CASSDDGASYGYTF

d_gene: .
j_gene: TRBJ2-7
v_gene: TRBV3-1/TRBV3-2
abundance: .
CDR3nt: TGTGCCAGCAGCCAAGCTAACGGGGACTCCTACGAGCAGTACTTC
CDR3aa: CASSQANGDSYEQYF

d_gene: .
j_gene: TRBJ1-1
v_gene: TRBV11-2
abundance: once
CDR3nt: TGTGCCAGCAGCTTAGGAAGTCGGGGGGCTTTCTTT
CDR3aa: CASSLGSRGAFF

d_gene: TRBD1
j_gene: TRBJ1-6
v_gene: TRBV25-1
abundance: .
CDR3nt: TGTGCCAGCAGTGAATGGGGACAGGGCTATAATTCACCCCTCCACTTT
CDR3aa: CASSEWGQGYNSPLHF